Listed below are T cell receptor beta chains from one sample, sequenced in a study of shared clonotypes between healthy human individuals. Assay used: immunoSEQ multiplex PCR; TCRdb lists only in-frame clones, some missing. Of approximately 2.4 million clones in the sample, 90% to 96% were seen once. Source material: naive CD4+ T cells sorted from blood. Receptors were obtained from a young man in good health. Each CDR3 is given with its conserved first and last residue. A D gene is named only where the DNA matches it firmly. Expanded clones get a size class; other rows say once, few or many, or leave the size out.

TRBV28	TRBJ2-7	.	.	TGTGCCAGCAGTTTATCAGTCGCGGGGGCCCGCTACGAGCAGTACTTC	CASSLSVAGARYEQYF
TRBV6-5	TRBJ2-1	.	.	TGTGCCAGCAGCCTAGACAATGAGCAGTTCTTC	CASSLDNEQFF
TRBV5-1	TRBJ2-1	.	few	TGCGCCAGCAGCTCCAACAATGAGCAGTTCTTC	CASSSNNEQFF
TRBV6-5	TRBJ2-7	.	.	TGTGCCAGCAGTCCCCAACTCCTTTCCTACGAGCAGTACTTC	CASSPQLLSYEQYF
TRBV18	TRBJ2-7	TRBD2	.	TGTGCCAGCTCACCACAGGGCGGGAGCTCTGGGAACGAGCAGTACTTC	CASSPQGGSSGNEQYF
TRBV20-1	TRBJ2-1	.	.	TGCAGTGCCTTTAGCGGACTCCAGCAGTTCTTC	CSAFSGLQQFF
TRBV5-1	TRBJ2-4	.	.	TGCGCCAGCAGCTATGGCGGGGAAGCTGGGGGAAACATTCAGTACTTC	CASSYGGEAGGNIQYF
TRBV5-1	TRBJ1-1	.	.	TGCGCCAGCAGCTTCGGAGAGAACACTGAAGCTTTCTTT	CASSFGENTEAFF
TRBV28	TRBJ2-7	TRBD1	.	TGTGCCAGCGAACCGGGACAGAATAATGAGCAGTACTTC	CASEPGQNNEQYF
TRBV9	TRBJ1-2	.	.	TGTGCCAGCAGCGTAGAGGGGGACTATGGCTACACCTTC	CASSVEGDYGYTF
TRBV4-3	TRBJ1-2	.	.	TGCGCCAGCAGCCAAGGGGGGTCGGACTATGGCTACACCTTC	CASSQGGSDYGYTF
TRBV28	TRBJ1-4	TRBD1	.	TGTGCCACTTCGACAGGGGCTAATGAAAAACTGTTTTTT	CATSTGANEKLFF
TRBV9	TRBJ2-7	.	.	TGTGCCAGCAGCGTAGAGGGAACAGGTTTTTACGAGCAGTACTTC	CASSVEGTGFYEQYF
TRBV5-4	TRBJ1-3	.	.	TGTGCCAGCAGCTTTCAACAGGGTTCTGGAAACACCATATATTTT	CASSFQQGSGNTIYF
TRBV5-4	TRBJ2-4	.	.	TGTGCCAGCAGCGCCGCTAACGTGGACAAAAACATTCAGTACTTC	CASSAANVDKNIQYF
TRBV11-2	TRBJ1-2	.	.	TGTGCCAGCAGCTTAGGGTTGATGGCGGGGTATGGCTACACCTTC	CASSLGLMAGYGYTF
TRBV6-1	TRBJ1-1	TRBD1	.	TGTGCCAGCAGTCAGACAGGGGACACTGAAGCTTTCTTT	CASSQTGDTEAFF
TRBV30	TRBJ2-3	TRBD2	.	TGTGCCTGGAGTGCCGGGACTATCACCCGAGATACGCAGTATTTT	CAWSAGTITRDTQYF
TRBV19	TRBJ1-4	.	.	TGTGCCAGTAGTATCGACGGCGCAACTAATGAAAAACTGTTTTTT	CASSIDGATNEKLFF
TRBV5-4	TRBJ2-1	TRBD2	.	TGTGCCAGCAGCGTTGGACTAGCAGATGCCTACAATGAGCAGTTCTTC	CASSVGLADAYNEQFF
TRBV28	TRBJ2-7	TRBD1	once	TGTGCCAGCACCTGGGACAGTTCCTACGAGCAGTACTTC	CASTWDSSYEQYF
TRBV5-1	TRBJ1-4	.	.	TGCGCCAGCAGCCCCGGGGGGTTAGTGGGTGAAAAACTGTTTTTT	CASSPGGLVGEKLFF
TRBV30	TRBJ1-2	TRBD1	.	TGTGCCTGGGTGATACGGACAGGGAACTATGGCTACACCTTC	CAWVIRTGNYGYTF
TRBV6-6	TRBJ1-2	.	.	TGTGCCAGCACCGTTACAGGCGACTATGGCTACACCTTC	CASTVTGDYGYTF
TRBV6-1	TRBJ2-3	.	once	TGTGCCAGCAGTGAAGCGCTTCCCGGGTTCGGCACAGATACGCAGTATTTT	CASSEALPGFGTDTQYF
TRBV11-2	TRBJ1-5	.	.	TGTGCCAGCAGCTTAGACAGGGTCAATCAGCCCCAGCATTTT	CASSLDRVNQPQHF
TRBV5-6	TRBJ2-1	TRBD1	.	TGTGCCAGCAGCTTCGGGACAGGTTCCTACAATGAGCAGTTCTTC	CASSFGTGSYNEQFF
TRBV29-1	TRBJ2-7	TRBD2	.	TGCAGCGCCCAACTAGCGGGAGGGCTTCGCGAGCAGTACTTC	CSAQLAGGLREQYF
TRBV6-6	TRBJ2-3	.	.	TGTGCCAGCAGGGGAAGCGGGTTTACAGATACGCAGTATTTT	CASRGSGFTDTQYF
TRBV19	TRBJ1-6	TRBD1	.	TGTGCCAGTAGCCAGGGACAGGGGAGTTCACCCCTCCACTTT	CASSQGQGSSPLHF
TRBV5-6	TRBJ2-7	TRBD1	.	TGTGCCAGCAGCCCGGGACAGTTGACCTACGAGCAGTACTTC	CASSPGQLTYEQYF
TRBV7-9	TRBJ1-1	.	few	TGTGCCAGCAGCTTAGGCCAGATGAACACTGAAGCTTTCTTT	CASSLGQMNTEAFF
TRBV5-4	TRBJ2-7	.	.	TGTGCCAGCAGCTTGCAGATGGAGGGATCCTACGAGCAGTACTTC	CASSLQMEGSYEQYF
TRBV6-5	TRBJ2-1	.	.	TGTGCCAGCAGTCCCCAGGACGGCTGGGATGAGCAGTTCTTC	CASSPQDGWDEQFF
TRBV7-2	TRBJ2-3	TRBD2	once	TGTGCCAGCAGCCCGGATAGCGGGAGGGTGAATACGCAGTATTTT	CASSPDSGRVNTQYF
TRBV2	TRBJ1-3	.	.	TGTGCCAGCAGTTTGGACTCTGGAAACACCATATATTTT	CASSLDSGNTIYF
TRBV10-3	TRBJ2-7	.	.	TGTGCCATCAGTGAGTCTTTTGGATCAACATACGAGCAGTACTTC	CAISESFGSTYEQYF
TRBV2	TRBJ1-2	.	.	TGTGCCAGCAGTGCCCTCTACTATGGCTACACCTTC	CASSALYYGYTF
TRBV19	TRBJ1-1	.	.	TGTGCCAGTAGGGCGACAGCGAACACTGAAGCTTTCTTT	CASRATANTEAFF
TRBV30	TRBJ1-2	TRBD1	.	TGTGCCTGGAGTGTACCGGACAGGGCCTATGGCTACACCTTC	CAWSVPDRAYGYTF
TRBV6-6	TRBJ2-5	.	.	TGTGCCAGCACCCTATCCCCGGCGGGAGAGACCCAGTACTTC	CASTLSPAGETQYF
TRBV25-1	TRBJ1-4	TRBD1	.	TGTGCCAGCAGTGTATCCCCCGGACAGGATAATGAAAAACTGTTTTTT	CASSVSPGQDNEKLFF
TRBV19	TRBJ2-1	.	once	TGTGCCTCAGGGGCTGCCTACAATGAGCAGTTCTTC	CASGAAYNEQFF
TRBV5-1	TRBJ2-4	.	.	TGCGCCAGCAGCTGGCTAGCCAAAAACATTCAGTACTTC	CASSWLAKNIQYF
TRBV6-5	TRBJ2-2	TRBD2	.	TGTGCCAGCAGCAGACTAGCGACCGGGGAGCTGTTTTTT	CASSRLATGELFF
TRBV7-2	TRBJ2-2	.	.	TGTGCCAGCAGCCAGTACATGGTTACAGCCACCGGGGAGCTGTTTTTT	CASSQYMVTATGELFF
TRBV9	TRBJ2-3	.	.	TGTGCCAGCAGCGTTTCGTCCAGCACAGATACGCAGTATTTT	CASSVSSSTDTQYF
TRBV5-1	TRBJ1-2	.	.	TGCGCCAGCAGCATAGATGAGGGACCTGGCTATGGCTACACCTTC	CASSIDEGPGYGYTF
TRBV6-6	TRBJ1-2	TRBD1	.	TGTGCCAGCAGTTACTCGGACAGGAATGGCTACACCTTC	CASSYSDRNGYTF
TRBV19	TRBJ2-1	.	.	TGTGCCAGTAGTATACGGGAGTTCACCTACAATGAGCAGTTCTTC	CASSIREFTYNEQFF
TRBV19	TRBJ1-6	.	.	TGTGCCAGTAGTTTGTCAGACAATTCACCCCTCCACTTT	CASSLSDNSPLHF
TRBV28	TRBJ2-7	TRBD2	.	TGTGCCAGCAGTTTGGGAGGGAGCGAGCAGTACTTC	CASSLGGSEQYF
TRBV7-3	TRBJ2-3	.	.	TGTGCCAGCAGCTTAGAGCAGGGGCTTACGCAGTATTTT	CASSLEQGLTQYF